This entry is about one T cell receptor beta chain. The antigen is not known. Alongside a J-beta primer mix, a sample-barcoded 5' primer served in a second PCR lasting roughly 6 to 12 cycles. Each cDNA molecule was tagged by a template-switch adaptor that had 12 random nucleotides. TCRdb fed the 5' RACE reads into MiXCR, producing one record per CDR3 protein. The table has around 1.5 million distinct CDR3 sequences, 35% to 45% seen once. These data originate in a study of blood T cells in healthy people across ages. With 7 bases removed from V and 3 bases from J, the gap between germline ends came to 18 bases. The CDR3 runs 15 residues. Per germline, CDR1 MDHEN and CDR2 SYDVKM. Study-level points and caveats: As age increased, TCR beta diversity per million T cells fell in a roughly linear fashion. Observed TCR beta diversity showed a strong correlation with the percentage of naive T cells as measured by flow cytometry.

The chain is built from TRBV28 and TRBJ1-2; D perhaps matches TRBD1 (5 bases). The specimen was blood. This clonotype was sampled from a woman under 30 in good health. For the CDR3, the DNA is TGTGCCAGCACCCCGGGCTCCTCGGGGGACTATGGCTACACCTTC. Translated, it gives CASTPGSSGDYGYTF.